The 31 T cell receptor beta chains given below trace back to one sample, sequenced in a study of CD8+ T cells in alopecia areata. Sequencing relied on a cDNA template that was reverse transcribed from extracted RNA. Sequencing used immunoSEQ multiplex PCR; TCRdb keeps in-frame clones, though not all of them. Of around 190,000 clones listed, more than 55% are singletons. Treatment denoted: oral pan-JAK inhibitor, 5-10 mg twice daily. The sample in question was CD4+ T cells sorted from blood, obtained between weeks 47 and 50, from a patient treated with tofacitinib. The source is a human donor with alopecia areata.

This chain joins TRBV11-1 and TRBJ2-7; TRBD1 might be the D (5 bases). Germline V gene data show CDR1 as SGHAT and CDR2 as FQDESV (reference sequence). CDR3 length: 14 residues. Trimming removed 4 bases from V and 1 base from J, with 11 bases in between. The CDR3 protein is CASSSQTESYEQYF. CDR3 sequence (DNA): TGTGCCAGCAGCTCCCAGACAGAGTCCTACGAGCAGTACTTC.

V usage is TRBV30 and J usage is TRBJ2-5, with 8 bases identical to TRBD1. The end of the DNA fits TRBJ2-7 better, so the J call may be wrong. Germline CDR1 and CDR2: GTSNPN and SVGIG (reference sequence). This CDR3 region has 14 residues. CDR3 sequence (DNA): TGTGCCTGGAGTCCGAGACAGGGGTGGTACGAGCAGTACTTC. This translates into CAWSPRQGWYEQYF.

Regarding this clone: One end of the junction varies from germline; a read error may be responsible. The chain is built from TRBV6-5 and TRBJ2-2, with no clear D. Germline V lookup: CDR1 MNHEY, CDR2 SVGAGI. This CDR3 region has 13 residues. Here the CDR3 reads CASSYSNPGELFF. The CDR3, as DNA: TGTGCCAGCAGTTACTCGAACCCCGGGGAGCTGTTTTTT.

This clone was counted a few times. Sequence at one end of the junction differs from germline and may be a read error. This chain uses TRBV12-5 with TRBJ1-2; D gene ambiguous. This CDR3 is 15 amino acids long. Germline V gives CDR1 LGHNT, CDR2 FRNRAP. The CDR3 reads CASGLVRSGNYGYTF. CDR3 DNA: TGTGCTAGTGGCTTGGTTAGGAGTGGGAACTATGGCTACACCTTC.

The chain links TRBV9 to TRBJ1-2; perhaps TRBD1 as D (5 bases). The V gene lost 0 bases and the J gene lost 2 bases, with 5 bases spanning the gap. This CDR3 spans 13 amino acids. Per the germline V gene, CDR1 is SGDLS and CDR2 is YYNGEE. The CDR3: CASSVDRNYGYTF. The CDR3, as DNA: TGTGCCAGCAGCGTAGACAGGAACTATGGCTACACCTTC.

The V and J genes are TRBV29-1 and TRBJ2-7; tentative D call: TRBD1 (6 bases). Germline V lookup: CDR1 SQVTM, CDR2 ANQGSEA. This CDR3 has 13 amino acids. The germline V and J ends were trimmed by 4 bases and 2 bases, with 12 bases remaining between them. DNA for the CDR3: TGCAGCGTTGCCAGACAGGCGGCCTACGAGCAGTACTTC. The encoded protein is CSVARQAAYEQYF.

The CDR3 sequence is CARGLNYGYTF. The CDR3 region has the DNA TGTGCCAGAGGCTTGAACTATGGCTACACCTTC. V gene TRBV2 combines with J gene TRBJ1-2; D remains ambiguous. The CDR3 extends over 11 amino acids. CDR1 and CDR2 from the germline V gene are SNHLY and FYNNEI. Trimming took 9 bases from V and 2 from J, leaving 7 bases between them.

In this sample, this clone turned up a few times. The chain links TRBV27 to TRBJ1-1; D is perhaps TRBD1 (6 bases). Trimming left V 5 bases short and J 2 bases short, with 18 bases between. The CDR3 is 16 residues long. The germline V gene has CDR1 MNHEY and CDR2 SMNVEV (reference sequence). CDR3 region: CASSPRGQFGNTEAFF. The CDR3 DNA follows: TGTGCCAGCAGTCCTCGCGGACAGTTTGGAAACACTGAAGCTTTCTTT.

This chain uses TRBV14 with TRBJ1-6, with D possibly TRBD1 on 5 matching bases. V lost 4 bases and J 9 bases, leaving 10 bases between the germline ends. The CDR3 totals 13 residues. Germline V gene data show CDR1 as SGHDN and CDR2 as FVKESK. DNA of the CDR3: TGTGCCAGCAGCCGCGACAGTATTTCACCCCTCCACTTT. Its translation: CASSRDSISPLHF.

The genes are TRBV5-1 and TRBJ1-2; no definite D call. The V and J ends lost 2 bases and 3 bases respectively, with 11 bases between them. This CDR3 region has 14 residues. Germline lookup yields CDR1 SGHRS and CDR2 YFSETQ. CDR3 protein: CASSLQSTDYGYTF. As DNA, the CDR3 is TGCGCCAGCAGCTTACAGAGCACGGACTATGGCTACACCTTC.

Ten or more counts support this clone. The rearrangement uses TRBV30 and TRBJ1-6; D remains ambiguous. Germline V lookup: CDR1 GTSNPN, CDR2 SVGIG (reference sequence). The germline V and J ends were trimmed by 0 bases and 7 bases, with 7 bases remaining between them. This CDR3 spans 13 amino acids. This CDR3 is CAWSVRGNSPLHF. The CDR3 nucleotides are TGTGCCTGGAGTGTACGAGGGAATTCACCCCTCCACTTT.

This clone was counted once. V gene TRBV6-5 combines with J gene TRBJ2-5; maybe TRBD1 (5 bases). Trimming removed 2 bases at V and 2 bases at J, with 6 bases between. Germline values: CDR1 MNHEY, CDR2 SVGAGI. There are 13 residues in the CDR3. The CDR3: CASSYDSQETQYF. The DNA of the CDR3 is TGTGCCAGCAGTTACGACAGTCAAGAGACCCAGTACTTC.

The chain employs TRBV4-1 and TRBJ1-2; D possibly corresponds to TRBD1 (6 bases). V lost 4 bases and J 4 bases, leaving 19 bases between the germline ends. Germline CDR1 is MGHRA and CDR2 is YSYEKL. The CDR3 is 16 amino acids. CDR3 sequence (DNA): TGCGCCAGCAGCCGAACCGGACAGAGCTTGGGCTATGGCTACACCTTC. This translates into CASSRTGQSLGYGYTF.

V and J are TRBV18 and TRBJ2-7; D unclear. Trimming left V 5 bases short and J 7 bases short, with 12 bases between. The CDR3 is made up of 12 amino acids. Germline loops: CDR1 KGHSH, CDR2 LQKENI. The CDR3 loop reads CASSEQSKEQYF. The CDR3 DNA is TGTGCCAGCTCAGAGCAGTCTAAGGAGCAGTACTTC.

The rearrangement links TRBV29-1 to TRBJ2-7; maybe TRBD1 (6 bases). CDR1 and CDR2 from the germline V gene are SQVTM and ANQGSEA. The CDR3 length is 13 residues. V gave up 3 bases and J gave up 2 bases, with 11 bases separating them. The CDR3 DNA reads TGCAGCGTTGAGCAGGACAGCACCTACGAGCAGTACTTC. Protein: CSVEQDSTYEQYF.

This clone was observed a handful of times. V is TRBV6-1 and J is TRBJ1-1; D is unresolved. Germline V lookup: CDR1 MNHNS, CDR2 SASEGT. The V end was cut by 0 bases, the J end by 3 bases, with 8 bases between. This CDR3 contains 14 residues. CDR3 protein: CASSEARGYTEAFF. CDR3 nucleotides: TGTGCCAGCAGTGAAGCACGGGGATACACTGAAGCTTTCTTT.

In its sample, this clone was seen once. The chain uses TRBV5-1 and TRBJ2-7, with 8 bases identical to TRBD2. Trimming at V came to 0 bases and at J to 0 bases, leaving 2 bases not matched to a gene. Per the germline V gene, CDR1 is SGHRS and CDR2 is YFSETQ. This CDR3 is 15 amino acids long. CDR3 sequence reads: CASSLVAGNSYEQYF. The CDR3, as DNA: TGCGCCAGCAGCTTGGTAGCGGGGAACTCCTACGAGCAGTACTTC. Drawing the rest from reference TRBV5-1 and TRBJ2-7, the complete variable domain is KAGVTQTPRYLIKTRGQQVTLSCSPISGHRSVSWYQQTPGQGLQFLFEYFSETQRNKGNFPGRFSGRQFSNSRSEMNVSTLELGDSALYLCASSLVAGNSYEQYFGPGTRLTVT.

V usage is TRBV2 and J usage is TRBJ1-1; weak D call: TRBD1 (5 bases). Germline assignment: CDR1 SNHLY and CDR2 FYNNEI. Trimming removed 4 bases from V and 1 base from J, with 10 bases in between. The CDR3 is made up of 14 amino acids. The CDR3 bases are TGTGCCAGCAGTGGGGGACCGACGAACACTGAAGCTTTCTTT. As protein: CASSGGPTNTEAFF.

This clone was seen a few times. The chain combines TRBV18 with TRBJ2-3; 8 bases are shared with TRBD2. Per the germline V gene, CDR1 is KGHSH and CDR2 is LQKENI. The V gene end was trimmed by 6 bases and the J gene end by 5 bases; junction bases not matched to a gene: 7. The CDR3 contains 14 residues. CDR3 residues: CASSAGGQQDTQYF. The DNA of the CDR3 is TGTGCCAGCTCCGCGGGGGGCCAACAAGATACGCAGTATTTT.

The chain has TRBV9 and TRBJ1-2; D uncertain. Germline CDR1 and CDR2: SGDLS and YYNGEE. The CDR3 spans 13 residues. V shed 3 bases and J shed 6 bases, with 12 bases lying between them. CDR3 sequence (DNA): TGTGCCAGCAGCGCCCGCTCGGGTGATGGCTACACCTTC. Translating it yields CASSARSGDGYTF.

The chain recombines TRBV5-1 with TRBJ2-2; D might be TRBD1 (5 bases). Deletions cut 2 bases from V and 4 bases from J, with 9 bases between. Germline V gives CDR1 SGHRS, CDR2 YFSETQ. This CDR3 is built from 14 residues. CDR3 sequence: CASSLRQSTGELFF. The CDR3 bases are TGCGCCAGCAGCTTACGACAGAGCACCGGGGAGCTGTTTTTT.

This rearrangement joins TRBV5-6 to TRBJ2-3; 7 bases align to TRBD2. CDR1 is SGHDT and CDR2 is YYEEEE in the germline V gene. CDR3 length: 17 amino acids. Trimming removed 3 bases from V and 1 base from J; junction bases left unmatched: 11. CDR3 bases: TGTGCCAGCAGCTCGACCCGGACTAGACGAGGCACAGATACGCAGTATTTT. It specifies CASSSTRTRRGTDTQYF.

This clone appeared a single time. V and J are TRBV4-1 and TRBJ1-1; D remains ambiguous. Germline CDR1 MGHRA, CDR2 YSYEKL. Trimming stripped 2 bases from V and 1 base from J, with 8 bases between. CDR3 length: 14 amino acids. CDR3 sequence (DNA): TGCGCCAGCAGCCAAACAGATAAGAACACTGAAGCTTTCTTT. Amino acids: CASSQTDKNTEAFF.

Details on this clone: Other DNA sequences in the same sample also yield this CDR3. The gene calls are TRBV30 and TRBJ2-3; no definite D call. The CDR3 runs 11 residues. Per the germline V gene, CDR1 is GTSNPN and CDR2 is SVGIG (reference sequence). V lost 0 bases to trimming and J lost 6 bases, with 4 bases between them. For the CDR3, the DNA is TGTGCCTGGAGTGTATTGGATACGCAGTATTTT. Protein: CAWSVLDTQYF.

This clone was counted only a few times. V gene TRBV30 combines with J gene TRBJ1-1, with 9 bases that match TRBD1. Looked up from germline, CDR1 is GTSNPN and CDR2 is SVGIG (reference sequence). J gave up 3 bases and V 4 bases, and 3 bases lay outside the gene matches. CDR3 length: 13 residues. This chain's CDR3 is CAWKGTGYTEAFF. The CDR3 DNA reads as TGTGCCTGGAAGGGGACAGGGTACACTGAAGCTTTCTTT.

The chain recombines TRBV30 with TRBJ2-3; D gene unclear. CDR1 is GTSNPN and CDR2 is SVGIG in the germline V gene (reference sequence). The V end was cut by 0 bases, the J end by 0 bases, with 10 bases between. The length of the CDR3 is 15 residues. The CDR3, as DNA: TGTGCCTGGAGTGTAGCATCCCCTAGCACAGATACGCAGTATTTT. This sequence encodes CAWSVASPSTDTQYF.

Points on this clone: Within the sample, other DNA sequences also encode this same CDR3. In DNA form, the CDR3 reads TGCGCCAGCAGCTTGGAGGGTGGGTACCAAGAGACCCAGTACTTC. Translating gives CASSLEGGYQETQYF. The rearrangement links TRBV5-1 to TRBJ2-5; D not certain. CDR1 and CDR2 (germline): SGHRS, YFSETQ. The ends were cut back, 0 bases at V and 0 bases at J, with 9 bases in the middle. CDR3 size: 15 residues.

V gene TRBV7-2 combines with J gene TRBJ2-5; 10 bases map to TRBD1. Germline V gene sequence: CDR1 SGHTA, CDR2 FQGNSA. J was trimmed by 4 bases and V by 6 bases; bases with no gene match: 8. The CDR3 is made up of 15 amino acids. CDR3 sequence: CASRTSGTGAETQYF. The CDR3 DNA reads TGTGCCAGCAGGACCTCCGGGACAGGGGCAGAGACCCAGTACTTC.

J is TRBJ1-2 and V is TRBV6-5; D is unclear. This CDR3 has 15 residues. In germline, CDR1 is MNHEY, CDR2 SVGAGI. V was trimmed by 2 bases and J by 3 bases, leaving 13 bases between them. CDR3 nucleotides: TGTGCCAGCAGTTACGGCCAATTGGAACACTATGGCTACACCTTC. Translation: CASSYGQLEHYGYTF.

The genes are TRBV2 and TRBJ1-4; D unresolved. CDR3 length: 14 amino acids. CDR1 SNHLY and CDR2 FYNNEI come from the germline V gene. V shed 6 bases and J shed 3 bases, with 11 bases lying between them. The CDR3 region is CASRPGDANEKLFF. The DNA of the CDR3 is TGTGCCAGCAGGCCCGGAGATGCTAATGAAAAACTGTTTTTT.

This clone has at least ten counts. J is TRBJ2-1 and V is TRBV14; TRBD1 matches 7 bases. The length of the CDR3 is 17 residues. Germline CDR1 reads SGHDN; CDR2 reads FVKESK. V lost 5 bases to trimming and J lost 5 bases; unmatched junction nucleotides: 15. CDR3 sequence reads: CASSKGLGTVLNNEQFF. CDR3 DNA sequence: TGTGCCAGCAGCAAGGGGTTAGGGACAGTCCTCAACAATGAGCAGTTCTTC.